A selection of T cell receptor beta chains follows, all from one sample in a study of Ad26.COV2.S vaccination and SARS-CoV-2 variants. Sequencing was performed with immunoSEQ multiplex PCR; in TCRdb, only in-frame clones are kept and a portion is missing. The data show some 640,000 clones, with about 89% seen just once and about 1.5% held by the top ten. Sequencing was performed on peripheral blood, taken in a trial of Ad26.COV2.S vaccine versus placebo. Source of these receptors: a person aged 18-60 years who received the Ad26.COV2.S COVID-19 vaccine or a placebo. CDR3s include the opening cysteine and the closing phenylalanine or tryptophan. The order of the fields is D gene, clone size, J gene, V gene, CDR3 protein, CDR3 DNA. A D gene is named only where the DNA matches it firmly. Size values are once, few and many counts, or a class for expanded clones, and some rows have none.

d_call: -
clone_size: -
j_call: TRBJ2-7
v_call: TRBV6-5
cdr3_aa: CASSSETGAISEQYF
cdr3_nt: TGTGCCAGCAGTTCTGAGACAGGAGCGATAAGCGAGCAGTACTTC

d_call: TRBD1
clone_size: once
j_call: TRBJ2-7
v_call: TRBV3-1/TRBV3-2
cdr3_aa: CASSQEGQTLSYEQYF
cdr3_nt: TGTGCCAGCAGCCAAGAGGGACAGACCCTCTCCTACGAGCAGTACTTC

d_call: -
clone_size: -
j_call: TRBJ1-1
v_call: TRBV6-5
cdr3_aa: CASSYRRATEAFF
cdr3_nt: TGTGCCAGCAGTTACCGCCGGGCCACTGAAGCTTTCTTT

d_call: TRBD1
clone_size: once
j_call: TRBJ2-7
v_call: TRBV29-1
cdr3_aa: CSVEDRTGQSYEQYF
cdr3_nt: TGCAGCGTTGAAGATCGGACAGGACAATCCTACGAGCAGTACTTC

d_call: TRBD1
clone_size: -
j_call: TRBJ1-1
v_call: TRBV29-1
cdr3_aa: CSGGQAGVEAFF
cdr3_nt: TGCAGCGGCGGACAGGCAGGCGTTGAAGCTTTCTTT

d_call: -
clone_size: -
j_call: TRBJ1-1
v_call: TRBV25-1
cdr3_aa: CASSDPGQMNTEAFF
cdr3_nt: TGTGCCAGCAGTGACCCCGGACAGATGAACACTGAAGCTTTCTTT

d_call: -
clone_size: many
j_call: TRBJ1-2
v_call: TRBV7-9
cdr3_aa: CASSLAGSGYTF
cdr3_nt: TGTGCCAGCAGCTTAGCGGGGTCTGGCTACACCTTC

d_call: -
clone_size: once
j_call: TRBJ1-2
v_call: TRBV15
cdr3_aa: CATSSRDGIYYGYTF
cdr3_nt: TGTGCCACCAGCAGTCGGGACGGGATCTACTATGGCTACACCTTC

d_call: -
clone_size: -
j_call: TRBJ2-3
v_call: TRBV6-2/TRBV6-3
cdr3_aa: CASSSGGSTDTQYF
cdr3_nt: TGTGCCAGCAGTTCCGGCGGGAGCACAGATACGCAGTATTTT

d_call: -
clone_size: -
j_call: TRBJ2-7
v_call: TRBV6-5
cdr3_aa: CASSSRPTYEQYF
cdr3_nt: TGTGCCAGCAGTTCCAGGCCGACCTACGAGCAGTACTTC

d_call: -
clone_size: -
j_call: TRBJ1-1
v_call: TRBV7-2
cdr3_aa: CASSVNRVGDTEAFF
cdr3_nt: TGTGCCAGCAGCGTAAACAGGGTTGGCGACACTGAAGCTTTCTTT

d_call: -
clone_size: -
j_call: TRBJ2-1
v_call: TRBV6-2/TRBV6-3
cdr3_aa: CASIPSKGRTSYNEQFF
cdr3_nt: TGTGCCAGCATCCCTTCGAAGGGGAGGACCTCCTACAATGAGCAGTTCTTC

d_call: TRBD1
clone_size: -
j_call: TRBJ2-7
v_call: TRBV13
cdr3_aa: CASRTSGTGFSYEQYF
cdr3_nt: TGTGCCAGCAGGACGTCCGGGACAGGGTTCTCCTACGAGCAGTACTTC

d_call: -
clone_size: few
j_call: TRBJ1-5
v_call: TRBV5-8
cdr3_aa: CASSLGRFSNQPQHF
cdr3_nt: TGTGCCAGCAGCTTGGGGAGGTTTAGCAATCAGCCCCAGCATTTT

d_call: TRBD1
clone_size: -
j_call: TRBJ1-1
v_call: TRBV5-6
cdr3_aa: CASSITGDMNTEAFF
cdr3_nt: TGTGCCAGCAGCATAACAGGGGACATGAACACTGAAGCTTTCTTT

d_call: -
clone_size: -
j_call: TRBJ2-1
v_call: TRBV7-8
cdr3_aa: CASSSLDAGAGNEQFF
cdr3_nt: TGTGCCAGCAGCTCCCTAGACGCAGGGGCCGGCAATGAGCAGTTCTTC

d_call: -
clone_size: -
j_call: TRBJ1-4
v_call: TRBV30
cdr3_aa: CAWSVGVGLNEKLFF
cdr3_nt: TGTGCCTGGAGTGTAGGGGTGGGCCTGAATGAAAAACTGTTTTTT